This is a list of T cell receptor beta chains from one sample in a study of blood T cell repertoires in COVID-19. Clones were sequenced by immunoSEQ multiplex PCR, and TCRdb holds only the in-frame ones, with some missing. The sample gives 250,000 or so clones, roughly 90% of which show up once; roughly 2.9% is in the top ten. Specimen: PBMCs or T cells enriched from blood (not recorded which). The receptors were sampled from a man aged 35-49 years who had been exposed to COVID-19. Both conserved end residues are part of each CDR3. Fields, in order: clone size, J gene, V gene, D gene, CDR3 protein, CDR3 DNA. A D gene is named only where the DNA matches it firmly. The size entry is marked missing in some rows and otherwise reads once, few, many or a size class.

- TRBJ1-6 TRBV3-1/TRBV3-2 TRBD1 CASSYRQGGAPLHF TGTGCCAGCAGCTACCGACAGGGCGGTGCACCCCTCCACTTT
- TRBJ2-1 TRBV9 TRBD2 CASSVDGTSPNEQFF TGTGCCAGCAGCGTAGATGGGACTAGCCCCAATGAGCAGTTCTTC
- TRBJ1-1 TRBV9 TRBD1 CASSVATGGTEAFF TGTGCCAGCAGCGTAGCTACAGGGGGAACCGAAGCTTTCTTT
- TRBJ1-5 TRBV6-6 - CASTVGGPQHF TGTGCCAGCACAGTCGGCGGGCCCCAGCATTTT
- TRBJ2-7 TRBV2 - CASSGLYEQYF TGTGCCAGCAGTGGGCTCTACGAGCAGTACTTC
- TRBJ2-5 TRBV2 - CASSEPVAVLTQYF TGTGCCAGCAGTGAACCGGTAGCGGTCTTGACCCAGTACTTC
- TRBJ1-2 TRBV6-5 - CASSYSRAGAGGYTF TGTGCCAGCAGTTACTCGAGGGCGGGGGCTGGTGGCTACACCTTC
- TRBJ1-2 TRBV19 TRBD1 CASSTGQGAHYGYTF TGTGCCAGTAGTACCGGACAGGGGGCACACTATGGCTACACCTTC
- TRBJ2-2 TRBV30 TRBD2 CAAPRAVSGRAYTGELFF TGTGCCGCCCCCCGGGCCGTGAGCGGGAGGGCCTACACCGGGGAGCTGTTTTTT
- TRBJ1-1 TRBV19 TRBD1 CASITGDRMNTEAFF TGTGCCAGTATCACCGGGGACAGAATGAACACTGAAGCTTTCTTT
- TRBJ2-1 TRBV5-1 TRBD2 CASSLYLAGGISNEQFF TGCGCCAGCAGCCTCTACTTAGCGGGAGGGATTTCTAATGAGCAGTTCTTC
once TRBJ2-1 TRBV20-1 - CSAQKRDEQFF TGCAGTGCCCAAAAACGGGATGAGCAGTTCTTC
- TRBJ2-3 TRBV7-3 TRBD2 CASSLGLGTDTQYF TGTGCCAGCAGCCTTGGACTAGGCACAGATACGCAGTATTTT
- TRBJ2-3 TRBV7-9 TRBD2 CASSPYGSGATDTQYF TGTGCCAGCAGCCCCTACGGAAGCGGGGCCACAGATACGCAGTATTTT
- TRBJ2-3 TRBV7-9 - CASSLAAEDTDTQYF TGTGCCAGCAGCTTAGCCGCAGAAGACACAGATACGCAGTATTTT
- TRBJ2-5 TRBV19 TRBD1 CASSNIRDRSLQETQYF TGTGCCAGTAGTAATATCAGGGACAGGAGCCTCCAAGAGACCCAGTACTTC
- TRBJ2-7 TRBV30 - CACLLLSSYEQYF TGTGCCTGCCTTTTATTGAGCTCCTACGAGCAGTACTTC
- TRBJ1-1 TRBV15 - CATSRDAGARAEAFF TGTGCCACCAGCAGAGATGCAGGGGCGAGAGCTGAAGCTTTCTTT
- TRBJ1-2 TRBV25-1 TRBD1 CASSGDRGGYGYTF TGTGCCAGCAGTGGCGACAGGGGTGGCTATGGCTACACCTTC
- TRBJ1-2 TRBV5-5 - CASSLMGDGYTF TGTGCCAGCAGCTTGATGGGAGATGGCTACACCTTC
- TRBJ2-7 TRBV11-2 TRBD1 CASSLVVGGESYEQYF TGTGCCAGCAGCTTAGTAGTAGGGGGCGAATCCTACGAGCAGTACTTC
- TRBJ2-7 TRBV24-1 TRBD1 CATSEAGTGDNEQYF TGTGCCACCAGTGAGGCCGGGACAGGGGATAACGAGCAGTACTTC
- TRBJ2-7 TRBV7-9 - CASSNDRSYEQYF TGTGCCAGCAGCAACGACAGATCCTACGAGCAGTACTTC
- TRBJ1-1 TRBV28 - CASRVLMNTEAFF TGTGCCAGCCGCGTCCTCATGAACACTGAAGCTTTCTTT
- TRBJ1-4 TRBV5-1 TRBD1 CASSTGTGGAGEKLFF TGCGCCAGCAGCACCGGGACAGGGGGCGCGGGTGAAAAACTGTTTTTT
- TRBJ2-7 TRBV13 TRBD2 CASSDRLAGRFYEQYF TGTGCCAGCAGCGACAGACTAGCGGGACGTTTCTACGAGCAGTACTTC
- TRBJ1-2 TRBV5-4 - CASSLAQGVDVYGYTF TGTGCCAGCAGCTTGGCACAGGGCGTGGATGTTTATGGCTACACCTTC
- TRBJ2-7 TRBV11-3 TRBD1 CASSSSPGGTYEQYF TGTGCCAGCAGCTCTAGCCCAGGGGGAACCTACGAGCAGTACTTC
- TRBJ1-3 TRBV7-2 TRBD1 CASSLRTGGGNTIYF TGTGCCAGCAGCTTAAGGACAGGGGGCGGAAACACCATATATTTT
- TRBJ2-7 TRBV29-1 - CSVEAPSGAYEQYF TGCAGCGTTGAGGCGCCCTCGGGGGCCTACGAGCAGTACTTC
once TRBJ2-2 TRBV28 TRBD2 CASSSAGGFTGELFF TGTGCCAGCAGTTCGGCGGGAGGCTTCACCGGGGAGCTGTTTTTT
- TRBJ2-7 TRBV7-9 TRBD1 CASSSSKQGRRDEQYF TGTGCCAGCAGCTCGAGCAAACAGGGGAGAAGGGACGAGCAGTACTTC
- TRBJ1-1 TRBV29-1 TRBD1 CSTDGRGTGGAEAFF TGCAGCACCGACGGGAGGGGGACAGGGGGCGCTGAAGCTTTCTTT
- TRBJ1-2 TRBV29-1 TRBD1 CSVDGTGNGYTF TGCAGCGTTGATGGGACAGGGAATGGCTACACCTTC
- TRBJ2-1 TRBV30 TRBD2 CAWRSLGLAGNEQFF TGTGCCTGGAGGTCCCTCGGACTAGCGGGAAATGAGCAGTTCTTC
- TRBJ2-4 TRBV18 TRBD2 CASSPAGVLKNIQYF TGTGCCAGCTCACCAGCGGGAGTACTTAAAAACATTCAGTACTTC
- TRBJ2-7 TRBV27 - CASSLSQGLSSYEQYF TGTGCCAGCAGTTTAAGCCAGGGGCTTTCCTCCTACGAGCAGTACTTC
- TRBJ1-5 TRBV19 - CASSLSRGGMGQPQHF TGTGCCAGTAGTCTTTCTCGGGGGGGAATGGGACAGCCCCAGCATTTT
- TRBJ2-7 TRBV7-9 TRBD2 CASSSALAGHYEQYF TGTGCCAGCAGCTCGGCTCTAGCGGGCCACTACGAGCAGTACTTC
- TRBJ2-7 TRBV12-3/TRBV12-4 - CASSLATTYEQYF TGTGCCAGCAGTTTAGCGACAACCTACGAGCAGTACTTC
- TRBJ2-1 TRBV30 TRBD2 CAWSLAGAINEQFF TGTGCCTGGAGTCTAGCGGGGGCTATCAATGAGCAGTTCTTC
- TRBJ2-5 TRBV19 - CASSIRETSQETQYF TGTGCCAGTAGTATACGGGAGACTTCTCAAGAGACCCAGTACTTC
- TRBJ2-3 TRBV11-2 - CASSLGGGGTQYF TGTGCCAGCAGCTTAGGGGGAGGCGGGACGCAGTATTTT
- TRBJ1-1 TRBV28 TRBD1 CASSSLPRTGANTEAFF TGTGCCAGCAGTTCCCTTCCACGGACAGGCGCGAACACTGAAGCTTTCTTT
- TRBJ2-2 TRBV19 - CASRPPGQPVGGELFF TGTGCCAGCCGACCTCCCGGACAACCAGTAGGCGGGGAGCTGTTTTTT
- TRBJ2-1 TRBV27 TRBD2 CASSLSGRPYNEQFF TGTGCCAGCAGTTTGAGCGGGAGGCCCTACAATGAGCAGTTCTTC
- TRBJ1-5 TRBV11-2 - CASSLSGGQPQHF TGTGCCAGCAGCTTAAGCGGGGGCCAGCCCCAGCATTTT
- TRBJ1-6 TRBV16 - CASSLWDINSPLHF TGTGCCAGCAGCCTTTGGGACATTAATTCACCCCTCCACTTT
- TRBJ2-2 TRBV5-1 - CASGTRSGTTNTGELFF TGCGCCAGCGGCACACGATCAGGGACAACGAACACCGGGGAGCTGTTTTTT
few TRBJ2-7 TRBV2 TRBD2 CASTKLAGKAYEQYF TGTGCCAGCACCAAACTAGCGGGAAAGGCCTACGAGCAGTACTTC
- TRBJ2-7 TRBV7-3 - CASSLTGRGGGFDEQYF TGTGCCAGCAGCTTAACGGGGCGGGGTGGGGGATTCGACGAGCAGTACTTC
- TRBJ1-2 TRBV6-5 TRBD1 CASAWDRNYGYTF TGTGCCAGCGCGTGGGACAGGAACTATGGCTACACCTTC
- TRBJ2-7 TRBV27 - CASGMGGRYEQYF TGTGCCAGCGGGATGGGGGGAAGGTACGAGCAGTACTTC
- TRBJ1-3 TRBV28 - CASSLFGVSGNTIYF TGTGCCAGCAGTTTATTCGGGGTTTCTGGAAACACCATATATTTT
- TRBJ2-7 TRBV5-4 TRBD2 CASSLPSGSSYEQYF TGTGCCAGCAGTTTACCTAGCGGGAGCTCTTACGAGCAGTACTTC
- TRBJ2-1 TRBV6-5 TRBD2 CASSGGGDEQFF TGTGCCAGCAGCGGGGGGGGCGATGAGCAGTTCTTC
- TRBJ1-2 TRBV19 - CASTSVGERLLANYGYTF TGTGCCAGTACCTCCGTTGGTGAGAGGCTCCTAGCTAACTATGGCTACACCTTC